This T cell receptor beta chain originates from a study of OX40 agonist ivuxolimab in advanced cancers. Across the study: Hepatocellular carcinoma, melanoma, renal cell or head and neck cancer affected the dose-escalation patients.

Libraries were prepared by immunoSEQ multiplex PCR; TCRdb keeps only in-frame clonotypes and omits some of them. There are 50,000 to 70,000 clones in the sample; 85% occur only once, and roughly 3.5% lies in the top ten. The CDR3 contains 11 residues. CDR1 SQVTM and CDR2 ANQGSEA come from the germline V gene. Trimming shortened V by 7 bases and J by 8 bases, and 12 bases separated the two germline ends. V is TRBV29-1 and J is TRBJ2-1, with D unresolved. The receptor's source is an adult with an advanced solid tumor such as melanoma, head and neck, liver or kidney cancer. Sample: CD4+ or CD8+ T cells sorted from blood, taken in a trial of the OX40 agonist ivuxolimab. CDR3: CSAPDGDEQFF. The CDR3 bases are TGCAGCGCCCCGGACGGAGATGAGCAGTTCTTC.